The clone carrying this T cell receptor (beta chain) has just a few counts. The sample is drawn from a study of blood T cell repertoires in COVID-19. The authors' processing: Amplified reference gene primers provided the basis for estimating nucleated cell counts. Only in-frame clones appear in the TCRdb table, and some are missing; sequencing was by immunoSEQ multiplex PCR. V, J and clone size derive from that table, while D and trimming were established from the DNA sequence. The data show about 200,000 clones, approximately 86% seen once. Trimming cost V 0 bases and J 7 bases; bases outside gene matches: 12. The CDR3 consists of 17 residues. The germline CDR1 and CDR2 sequences are SNHLY and FYNNEI.

Sequencing was done on a sample of peripheral blood. This TCR was sampled from a man aged 55 to 70 with acute or convalescent COVID-19. The V call is TRBV2, the J call TRBJ1-2; 9 bases fit TRBD1. DNA for the CDR3: TGTGCCAGCAGTGAAGCGGGGTGGTCACAGGGGGCACTTGGCTACACCTTC. Its protein is CASSEAGWSQGALGYTF.